This T cell receptor beta chain emerged from a study of shared clonotypes between healthy human individuals. V shed 0 bases and J shed 0 bases, with 15 bases lying between them. The CDR3 has 18 amino acids. Germline V CDR1 and CDR2: LNHNV, YYDKDF (reference sequence). The method was immunoSEQ multiplex PCR; TCRdb's version includes in-frame clones alone and lacks a portion of them. The sample comprises 550,000 to 750,000 clones, 95% to 96% of which are singletons, and about 0.11% rests with the top ten. CD45RO-negative, CCR7-positively selected cells formed the naive CD8 fraction, excluding terminally differentiated effector memory CD45RA+ cells.

Sequenced input: naive CD8+ T cells sorted from blood. The chain joins TRBV15 to TRBJ2-1; D ambiguous. This receptor was taken from a woman aged 30 to 39 in good health. The CDR3 region is CATSRELPTWSSYNEQFF. CDR3 DNA sequence: TGTGCCACCAGCAGAGAACTTCCCACATGGAGCTCCTACAATGAGCAGTTCTTC. The complete variable domain, with remaining parts taken from reference TRBV15 and TRBJ2-1, reads DAMVIQNPRYQVTQFGKPVTLSCSQTLNHNVMYWYQQKSSQAPKLLFHYYDKDFNNEADTPDNFQSRRPNTSFCFLDIRSPGLGDTAMYLCATSRELPTWSSYNEQFFGPGTRLTVL.